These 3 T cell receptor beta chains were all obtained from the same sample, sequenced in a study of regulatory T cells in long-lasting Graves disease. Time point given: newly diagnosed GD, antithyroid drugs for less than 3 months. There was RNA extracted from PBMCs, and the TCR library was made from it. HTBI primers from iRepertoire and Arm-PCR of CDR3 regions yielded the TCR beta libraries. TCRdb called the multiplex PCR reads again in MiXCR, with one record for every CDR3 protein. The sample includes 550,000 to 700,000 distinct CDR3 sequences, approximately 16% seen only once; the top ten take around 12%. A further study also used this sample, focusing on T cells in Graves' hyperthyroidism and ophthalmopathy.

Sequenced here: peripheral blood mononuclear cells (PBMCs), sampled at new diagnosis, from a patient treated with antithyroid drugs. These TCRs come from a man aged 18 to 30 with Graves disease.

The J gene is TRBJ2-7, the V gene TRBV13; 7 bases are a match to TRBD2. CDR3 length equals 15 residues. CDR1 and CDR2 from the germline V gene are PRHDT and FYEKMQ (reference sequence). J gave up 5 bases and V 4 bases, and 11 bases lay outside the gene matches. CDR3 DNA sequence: TGTGCCAGCAGCTCCAGCGGGGTCGAGTTCCACGAGCAGTACTTC. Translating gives CASSSSGVEFHEQYF.

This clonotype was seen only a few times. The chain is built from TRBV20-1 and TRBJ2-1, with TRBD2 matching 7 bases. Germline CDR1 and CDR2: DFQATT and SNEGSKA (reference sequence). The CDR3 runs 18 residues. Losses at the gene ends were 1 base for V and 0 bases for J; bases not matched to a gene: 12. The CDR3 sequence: CSARGQGGKINSYNEQFF. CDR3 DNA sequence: TGCAGTGCTAGAGGCCAGGGAGGGAAAATTAACTCCTACAATGAGCAGTTCTTC.

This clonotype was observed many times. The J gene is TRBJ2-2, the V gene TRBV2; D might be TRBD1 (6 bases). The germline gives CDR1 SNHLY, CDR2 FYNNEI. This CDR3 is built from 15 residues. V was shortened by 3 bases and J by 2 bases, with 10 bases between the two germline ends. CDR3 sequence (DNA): TGTGCCAGCAGTGAGAGGACAGATAACACCGGGGAGCTGTTTTTT. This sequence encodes CASSERTDNTGELFF.